This T cell receptor (beta chain) was profiled in a study of blood T cell repertoires in COVID-19. Generated by immunoSEQ multiplex PCR, the TCRdb table keeps only in-frame clones and is missing some. This table holds some 22,000 clones, roughly 88% found once. Trimming removed 5 bases at V and 5 bases at J, with 15 bases between. CDR1 is SGHAT and CDR2 is FQNNGV in the germline V gene. The CDR3 is 14 residues long. The receptor was derived from a man older than 75 with active or convalescent COVID-19. The sequencing input was peripheral blood. V is TRBV11-2 and J is TRBJ2-5; TRBD2 is a possible D gene (5 bases). Written as DNA, the CDR3 is TGTGCCAGCAGCCGCTCTGGGCCGGGGGAGACCCAGTACTTC. This gives the protein CASSRSGPGETQYF.